This T cell receptor beta chain came from a study of T-cell memory formation after mild COVID-19. Findings and limits, study-wide: A subset of responding clones appeared in pre-infection memory, suggesting cross-reactive memory joined.

TCRdb called the 5' RACE reads again in MiXCR, with one record for every CDR3 protein. The table shows about 360,000 distinct CDR3 sequences, with 14% occurring only once. Comment on this clonotype: Antigen unknown.

The specimen sequenced was PBMCs or a T cell subset sorted from them (not recorded which). This receptor was obtained from a man younger than 35 who had mild COVID-19 (a few samples of this study predate the infection). Cell type and time point are not known.

CDR3 loop: CASSLASGARGETQYF. The DNA for the CDR3 is TGTGCCAGCAGCTTAGCATCCGGGGCCAGAGGAGAGACCCAGTACTTC. V usage is TRBV7-2 and J usage is TRBJ2-5; the D call may be TRBD1 or TRBD2 (5 bases each). CDR1 is SGHTA and CDR2 is FQGNSA in the germline V gene. The CDR3 is made up of 16 amino acids. Trimming pared 0 bases from V and 4 bases from J, leaving 15 bases between. The variable domain in full, completed from reference TRBV7-2 and TRBJ2-5, reads GAGVSQSPSNKVTEKGKDVELRCDPISGHTALYWYRQSLGQGLEFLIYFQGNSAPDKSGLPSDRFSAERTGGSVSTLTIQRTQQEDSAVYLCASSLASGARGETQYFGPGTRLLVL.